This T cell receptor beta chain was profiled in a study of blood T cell repertoires in COVID-19. Produced via immunoSEQ multiplex PCR; TCRdb's table is partial and in-frame only. The sample contains under 350,000 clones, just under 90% of which appear only once. This TCR was recovered from a woman aged 25 to 39 with COVID-19, enrolled during active disease. Sequencing used peripheral blood.

DNA for the CDR3: TGTGCCAGCAGTACTTACCCCGGGACAGCTAACTATGGCTACACCTTC. This translates into CASSTYPGTANYGYTF. The rearrangement links TRBV27 to TRBJ1-2, with 7 nucleotides matching TRBD1. Germline lookup yields CDR1 MNHEY and CDR2 SMNVEV (reference sequence). Unmatched junction bases numbered 9, after V lost 5 bases and J lost 0 bases. The CDR3 is 16 residues long.